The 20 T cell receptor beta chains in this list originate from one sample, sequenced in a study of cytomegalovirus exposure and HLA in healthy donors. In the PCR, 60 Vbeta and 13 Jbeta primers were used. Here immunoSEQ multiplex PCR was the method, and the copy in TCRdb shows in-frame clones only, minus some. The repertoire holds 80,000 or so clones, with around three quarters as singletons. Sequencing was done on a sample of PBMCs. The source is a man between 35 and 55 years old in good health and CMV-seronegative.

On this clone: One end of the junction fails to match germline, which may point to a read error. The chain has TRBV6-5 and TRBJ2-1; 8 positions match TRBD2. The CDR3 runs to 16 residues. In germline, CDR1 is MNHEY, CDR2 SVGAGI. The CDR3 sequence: CACSYSGAGGYNEQFF. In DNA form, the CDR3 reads TGTGCCTGCAGTTACTCAGGGGCGGGGGGATACAATGAGCAGTTCTTC.

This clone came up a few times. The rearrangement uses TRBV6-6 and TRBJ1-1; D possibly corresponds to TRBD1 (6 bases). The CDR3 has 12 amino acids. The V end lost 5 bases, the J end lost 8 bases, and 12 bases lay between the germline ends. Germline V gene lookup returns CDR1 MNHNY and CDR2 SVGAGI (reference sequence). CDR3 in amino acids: CASSPTGTEAFF. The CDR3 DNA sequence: TGTGCCAGCAGTCCTACCGGGACAGAAGCTTTCTTT.

Written as DNA, the CDR3 is TGCGCCAGCGCCGAAGATCTGACAGGCTACTACGAGCAGTACTTC. Amino acid sequence: CASAEDLTGYYEQYF. V gene TRBV5-1 combines with J gene TRBJ2-5, with D possibly matching TRBD1 (6 bases). The better agreement between TRBJ2-7 and the DNA end casts doubt on the J call. Per germline, CDR1 SGHRS and CDR2 YFSETQ. The length of the CDR3 is 15 residues.

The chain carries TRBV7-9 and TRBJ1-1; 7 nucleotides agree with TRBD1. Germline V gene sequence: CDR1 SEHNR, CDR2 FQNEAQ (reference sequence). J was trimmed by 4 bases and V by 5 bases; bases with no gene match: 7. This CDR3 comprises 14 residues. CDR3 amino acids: CASSVDRVRTEAFF. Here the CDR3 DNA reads TGTGCCAGCAGCGTTGACAGGGTGCGCACTGAAGCTTTCTTT.

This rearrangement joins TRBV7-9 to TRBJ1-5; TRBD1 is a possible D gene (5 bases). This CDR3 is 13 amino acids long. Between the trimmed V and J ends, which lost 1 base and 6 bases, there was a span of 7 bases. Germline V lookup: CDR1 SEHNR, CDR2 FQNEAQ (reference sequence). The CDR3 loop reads CASSLDRGQPQHF. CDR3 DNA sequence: TGTGCCAGCAGCTTAGATAGGGGTCAGCCCCAGCATTTT.

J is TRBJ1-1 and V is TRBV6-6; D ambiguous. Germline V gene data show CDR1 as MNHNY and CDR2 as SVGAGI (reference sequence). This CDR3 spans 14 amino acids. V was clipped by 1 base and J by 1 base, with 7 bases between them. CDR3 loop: CASSYFPGNTEAFF. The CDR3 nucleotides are TGTGCCAGCAGTTACTTCCCCGGGAACACTGAAGCTTTCTTT.

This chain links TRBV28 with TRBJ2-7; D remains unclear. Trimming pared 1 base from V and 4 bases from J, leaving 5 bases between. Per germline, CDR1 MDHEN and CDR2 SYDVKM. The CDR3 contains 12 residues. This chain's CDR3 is CASSLYGYEQYF. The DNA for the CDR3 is TGTGCCAGCAGTTTATACGGGTACGAGCAGTACTTC.

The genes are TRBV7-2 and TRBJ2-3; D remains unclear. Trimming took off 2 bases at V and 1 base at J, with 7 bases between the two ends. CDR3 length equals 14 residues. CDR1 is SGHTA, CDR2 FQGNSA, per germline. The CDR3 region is CASSLSSGTDTQYF. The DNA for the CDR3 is TGTGCCAGCAGCTTATCCTCTGGCACAGATACGCAGTATTTT. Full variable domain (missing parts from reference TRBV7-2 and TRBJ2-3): GAGVSQSPSNKVTEKGKDVELRCDPISGHTALYWYRQSLGQGLEFLIYFQGNSAPDKSGLPSDRFSAERTGGSVSTLTIQRTQQEDSAVYLCASSLSSGTDTQYFGPGTRLTVL.

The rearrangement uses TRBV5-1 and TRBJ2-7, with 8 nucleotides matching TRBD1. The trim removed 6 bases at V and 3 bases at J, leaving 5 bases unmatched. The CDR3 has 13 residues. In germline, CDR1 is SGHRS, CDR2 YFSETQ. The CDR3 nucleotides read TGCGCCAGCACCCAAGGACAGGGCTACGAGCAGTACTTC. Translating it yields CASTQGQGYEQYF.

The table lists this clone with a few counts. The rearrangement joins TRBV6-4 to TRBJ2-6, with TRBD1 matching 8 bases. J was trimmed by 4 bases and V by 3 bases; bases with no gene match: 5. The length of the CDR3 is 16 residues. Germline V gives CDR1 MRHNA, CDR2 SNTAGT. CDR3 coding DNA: TGTGCCAGCAGTGATCCGACAGGGGCAGGGGCCAACGTCCTGACTTTC. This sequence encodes CASSDPTGAGANVLTF.

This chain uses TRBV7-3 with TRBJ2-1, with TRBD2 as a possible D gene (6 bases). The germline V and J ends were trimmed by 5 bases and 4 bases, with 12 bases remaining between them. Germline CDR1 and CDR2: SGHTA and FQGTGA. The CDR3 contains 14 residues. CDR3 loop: CASSPDGTYNEQFF. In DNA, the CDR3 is TGTGCCAGCAGCCCCGACGGGACTTACAATGAGCAGTTCTTC.

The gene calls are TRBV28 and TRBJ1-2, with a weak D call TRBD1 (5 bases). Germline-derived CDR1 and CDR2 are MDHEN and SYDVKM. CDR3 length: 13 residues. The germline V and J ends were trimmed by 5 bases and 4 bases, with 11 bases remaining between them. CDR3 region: CASSPATGYGYTF. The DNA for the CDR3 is TGTGCCAGCAGTCCCGCTACAGGCTATGGCTACACCTTC.

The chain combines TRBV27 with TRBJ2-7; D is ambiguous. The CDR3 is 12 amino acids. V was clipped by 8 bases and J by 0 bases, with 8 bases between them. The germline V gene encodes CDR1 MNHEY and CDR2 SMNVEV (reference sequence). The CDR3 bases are TGTGCCAGCTTTACATCCTCCTACGAGCAGTACTTC. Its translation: CASFTSSYEQYF.

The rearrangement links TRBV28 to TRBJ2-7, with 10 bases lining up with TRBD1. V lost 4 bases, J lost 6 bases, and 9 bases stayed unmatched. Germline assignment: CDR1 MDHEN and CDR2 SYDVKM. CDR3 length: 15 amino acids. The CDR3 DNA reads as TGTGCCAGCAGTTGGAGGGGGACAGGGGTCCGCGAGCAGTACTTC. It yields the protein CASSWRGTGVREQYF.

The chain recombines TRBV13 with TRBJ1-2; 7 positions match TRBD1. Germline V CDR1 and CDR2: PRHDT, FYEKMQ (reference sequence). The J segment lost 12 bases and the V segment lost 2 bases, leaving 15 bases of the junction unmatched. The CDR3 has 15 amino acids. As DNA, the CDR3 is TGTGCCAGCAGCTTAAGTGTAGGGACAGACTATGGAAACACCTTC. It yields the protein CASSLSVGTDYGNTF.

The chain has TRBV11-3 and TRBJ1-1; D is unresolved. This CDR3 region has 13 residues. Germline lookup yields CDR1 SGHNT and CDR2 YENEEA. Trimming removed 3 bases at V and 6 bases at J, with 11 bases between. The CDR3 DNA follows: TGTGCCAGCAGCTTGGCCTCGGAGGCTGAAGCTTTCTTT. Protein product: CASSLASEAEAFF.

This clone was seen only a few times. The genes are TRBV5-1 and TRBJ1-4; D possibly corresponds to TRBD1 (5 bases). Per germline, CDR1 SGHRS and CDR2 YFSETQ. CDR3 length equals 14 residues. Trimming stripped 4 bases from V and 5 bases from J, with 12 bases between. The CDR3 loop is CASSGGRGNEKLFF. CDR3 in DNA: TGCGCCAGCAGCGGAGGGCGGGGGAATGAAAAACTGTTTTTT.

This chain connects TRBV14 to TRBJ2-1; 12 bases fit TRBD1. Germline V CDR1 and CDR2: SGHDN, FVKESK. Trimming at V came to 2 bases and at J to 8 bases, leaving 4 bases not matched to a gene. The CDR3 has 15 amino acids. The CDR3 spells CASSQLGQGADEQFF. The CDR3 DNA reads TGTGCCAGCAGCCAACTGGGACAGGGGGCCGATGAGCAGTTCTTC.

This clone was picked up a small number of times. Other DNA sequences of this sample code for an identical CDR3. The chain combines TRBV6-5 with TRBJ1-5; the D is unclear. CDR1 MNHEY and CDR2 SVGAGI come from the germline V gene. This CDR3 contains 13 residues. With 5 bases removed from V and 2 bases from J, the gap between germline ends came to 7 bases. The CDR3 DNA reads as TGTGCCAGCAGTCGGGGTGGCAATCAGCCCCAGCATTTT. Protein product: CASSRGGNQPQHF.

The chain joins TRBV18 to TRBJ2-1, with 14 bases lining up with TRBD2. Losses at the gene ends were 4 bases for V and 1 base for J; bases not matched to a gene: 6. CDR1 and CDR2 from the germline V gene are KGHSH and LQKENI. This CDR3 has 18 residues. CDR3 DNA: TGTGCCAGCTCACAGGGACTAGCGGGGGCCCTTTCCTACAATGAGCAGTTCTTC. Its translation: CASSQGLAGALSYNEQFF.